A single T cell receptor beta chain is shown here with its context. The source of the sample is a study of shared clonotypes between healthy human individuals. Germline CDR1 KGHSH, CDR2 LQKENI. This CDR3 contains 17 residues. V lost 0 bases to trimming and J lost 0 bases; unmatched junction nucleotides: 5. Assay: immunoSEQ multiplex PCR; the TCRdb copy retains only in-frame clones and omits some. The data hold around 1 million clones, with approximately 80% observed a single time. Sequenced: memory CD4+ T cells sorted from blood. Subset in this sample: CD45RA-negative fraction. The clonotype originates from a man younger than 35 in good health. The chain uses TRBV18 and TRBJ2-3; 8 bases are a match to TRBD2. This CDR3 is CASSPPTSGTSTDTQYF. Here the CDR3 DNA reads TGTGCCAGCTCACCACCAACTAGCGGAACTAGCACAGATACGCAGTATTTT.